Listed below are T cell receptor beta chains from one sample, sequenced in a study of shared clonotypes between healthy human individuals. The data were produced by immunoSEQ multiplex PCR, yet TCRdb's version contains in-frame clones alone and is incomplete. The profile shows 600,000 to 750,000 clones, approximately 79% of them singletons. Source material: memory CD4+ T cells sorted from blood. These TCRs come from a woman aged 30 to 39 in good health. Both conserved end residues are trimmed from each CDR3. Fields, in order: V gene, J gene, CDR3 protein.

TRBV30	TRBJ1-1	AWSQDTDTEAF
TRBV15	TRBJ1-1	ATSRDPLDRGNTEAF
TRBV11-2	TRBJ2-7	ASSWTSGRAFNEQY
TRBV4-1	TRBJ2-1	ASSQAGTSGYEQF
TRBV27	TRBJ2-1	ASSFGLAGRSYNEQF
TRBV30	TRBJ1-1	AWSDGITEAF
TRBV5-1	TRBJ2-7	ASSLAGVARSPPEQY
TRBV4-2	TRBJ2-7	ASSGNRDSYEQY
TRBV19	TRBJ2-5	AGLGTSGNQETQY
TRBV5-1	TRBJ2-3	ASSLALRPSTDTQY
TRBV2	TRBJ2-6	ASTRDITSGANVLT
TRBV6-5	TRBJ1-5	ASGRSNQPQH
TRBV19	TRBJ2-6	ASSIDQGSGANVLT
TRBV27	TRBJ2-3	ASSLLGVGPSTDTQY
TRBV6-1	TRBJ1-2	ASSEGAVTRGYT
TRBV5-1	TRBJ2-2	ASSEGNTGELF